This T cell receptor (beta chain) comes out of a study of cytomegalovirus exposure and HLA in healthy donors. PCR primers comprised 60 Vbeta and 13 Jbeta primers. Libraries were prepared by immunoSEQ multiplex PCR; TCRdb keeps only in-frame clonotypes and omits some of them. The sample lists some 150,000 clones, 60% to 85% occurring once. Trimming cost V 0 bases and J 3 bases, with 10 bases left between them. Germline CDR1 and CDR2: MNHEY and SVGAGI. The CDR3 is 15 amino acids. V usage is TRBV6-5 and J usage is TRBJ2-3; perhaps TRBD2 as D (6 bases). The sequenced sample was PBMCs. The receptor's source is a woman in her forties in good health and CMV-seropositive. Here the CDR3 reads CASSYSSLATDTQYF. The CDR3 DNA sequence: TGTGCCAGCAGTTACTCGAGTCTAGCGACAGATACGCAGTATTTT.